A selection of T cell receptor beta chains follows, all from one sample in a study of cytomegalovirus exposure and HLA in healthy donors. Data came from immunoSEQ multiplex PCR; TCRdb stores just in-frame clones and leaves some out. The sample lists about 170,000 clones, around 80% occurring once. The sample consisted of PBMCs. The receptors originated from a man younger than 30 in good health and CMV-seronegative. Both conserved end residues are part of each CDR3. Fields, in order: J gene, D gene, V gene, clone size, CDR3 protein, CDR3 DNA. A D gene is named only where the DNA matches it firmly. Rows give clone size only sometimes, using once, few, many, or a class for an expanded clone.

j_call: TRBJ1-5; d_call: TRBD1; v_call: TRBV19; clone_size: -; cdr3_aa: CASHNRGPNQPQHF; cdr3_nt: TGTGCCAGTCACAACAGGGGGCCCAATCAGCCCCAGCATTTT
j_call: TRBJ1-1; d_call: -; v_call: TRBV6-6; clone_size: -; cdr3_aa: CASKLTRVNTEAFF; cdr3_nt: TGTGCCAGCAAATTGACAAGAGTGAACACTGAAGCTTTCTTT
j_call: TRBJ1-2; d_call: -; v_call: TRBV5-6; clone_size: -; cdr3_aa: CASSLAAVAGYTF; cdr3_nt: TGTGCCAGCAGCTTGGCCGCAGTCGCTGGCTACACCTTC
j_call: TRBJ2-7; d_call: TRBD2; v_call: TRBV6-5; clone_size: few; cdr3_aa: CASMAGAGGGEQYF; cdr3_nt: TGTGCCAGCATGGCGGGAGCTGGGGGGGGAGAGCAGTACTTC
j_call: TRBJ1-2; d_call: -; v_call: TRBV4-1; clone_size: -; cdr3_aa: CASSQGDYGYTF; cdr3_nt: TGCGCCAGCAGCCAGGGAGACTATGGCTACACCTTC
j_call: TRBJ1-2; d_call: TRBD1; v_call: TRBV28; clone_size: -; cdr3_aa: CASRPGQGYVGYTF; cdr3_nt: TGTGCCAGCAGACCGGGACAGGGGTATGTCGGCTACACCTTC
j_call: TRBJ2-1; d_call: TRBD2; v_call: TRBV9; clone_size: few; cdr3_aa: CASSPSSGIRMGDEQFF; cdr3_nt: TGTGCCAGCAGCCCATCGAGCGGGATAAGAATGGGAGATGAGCAGTTCTTC
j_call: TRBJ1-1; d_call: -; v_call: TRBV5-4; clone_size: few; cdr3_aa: CASSVREDTEAFF; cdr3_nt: TGTGCCAGCAGCGTCAGGGAGGACACTGAAGCTTTCTTT
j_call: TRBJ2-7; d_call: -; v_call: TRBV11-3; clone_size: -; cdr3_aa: CASSCSTHGDYEQYF; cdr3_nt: TGTGCCAGCAGCTGCTCAACCCACGGGGACTACGAGCAGTACTTC
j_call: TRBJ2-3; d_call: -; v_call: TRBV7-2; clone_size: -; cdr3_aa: CASSAPGSDTQYF; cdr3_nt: TGTGCCAGCAGCGCCCCCGGGTCAGATACGCAGTATTTT
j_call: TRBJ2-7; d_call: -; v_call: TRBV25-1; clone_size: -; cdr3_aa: CASSGGQYEQYF; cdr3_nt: TGTGCCAGCAGCGGAGGACAGTACGAGCAGTACTTC
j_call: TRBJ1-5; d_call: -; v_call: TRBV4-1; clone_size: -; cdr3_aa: CASSQVFKSNQPQHF; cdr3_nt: TGCGCCAGCAGCCAAGTTTTCAAAAGCAATCAGCCCCAGCATTTT
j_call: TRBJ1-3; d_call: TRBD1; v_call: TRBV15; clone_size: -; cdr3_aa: CATSRPSTGNSGNTIYF; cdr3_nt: TGTGCCACCAGCAGACCCTCGACAGGGAACTCTGGAAACACCATATATTTT
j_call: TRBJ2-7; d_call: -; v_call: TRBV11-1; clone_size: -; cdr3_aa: CASSLRPRDEQYF; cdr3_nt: TGTGCCAGCAGCTTACGGCCACGGGACGAGCAGTACTTC
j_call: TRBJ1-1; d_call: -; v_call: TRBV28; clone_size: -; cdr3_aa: CASTSLWHSLNTEAFF; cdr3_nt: TGTGCCAGCACCTCTCTATGGCACAGTTTGAACACTGAAGCTTTCTTT
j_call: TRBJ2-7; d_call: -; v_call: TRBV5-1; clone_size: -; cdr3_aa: CASSLQGGSSYEQYF; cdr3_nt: TGCGCCAGCAGCCTACAGGGAGGGAGCTCCTACGAGCAGTACTTC